Below, 30 T cell receptor beta chains from the same sample are listed, as sequenced in a study of early T cells in non-severe SARS-CoV-2 infection. TCRdb reprocessed the 5' RACE reads with MiXCR, giving one entry per CDR3 protein. The sample lists some 96,000 distinct CDR3 sequences, about 12% occurring once. The sequenced sample consisted of whole blood. These receptors originate from an adult who was a healthcare worker with PCR-confirmed SARS-CoV-2 infection or an uninfected control (not recorded which).

The rearrangement links TRBV5-1 to TRBJ1-4; TRBD1 might be the D (5 bases). The germline V gene encodes CDR1 SGHRS and CDR2 YFSETQ. This CDR3 comprises 14 residues. Deletions cut 4 bases from V and 8 bases from J, with 15 bases between. The DNA for the CDR3 is TGCGCCAGCAGCAACGCAGGGCTCGGCGAAAAACTGTTTTTT. It encodes CASSNAGLGEKLFF. Full variable domain (outside the CDR3, taken from reference TRBV5-1 and TRBJ1-4): KAGVTQTPRYLIKTRGQQVTLSCSPISGHRSVSWYQQTPGQGLQFLFEYFSETQRNKGNFPGRFSGRQFSNSRSEMNVSTLELGDSALYLCASSNAGLGEKLFFGSGTQLSVL.

V usage is TRBV20-1 and J usage is TRBJ1-4; no clear D gene. CDR1 is DFQATT and CDR2 is SNEGSKA in the germline V gene (reference sequence). This CDR3 spans 14 amino acids. The V and J ends lost 0 bases and 7 bases respectively, with 12 bases between them. For the CDR3, the DNA is TGCAGTGCTAGAGAGCTCGGAGTATTTGAAAAACTGTTTTTT. This sequence encodes CSARELGVFEKLFF.

This clonotype occurred many times. The chain carries TRBV6-1 and TRBJ1-2; D not certain. In germline, CDR1 is MNHNS, CDR2 SASEGT. The CDR3 contains 12 residues. With 5 bases removed from V and 5 bases from J, the gap between germline ends came to 9 bases. The DNA of the CDR3 is TGTGCCAGCAGTTTCGCTGAATATGGCTACACCTTC. This translates into CASSFAEYGYTF.

This clonotype was recorded at least ten times. The chain combines TRBV4-1 with TRBJ1-6, with 9 nucleotides matching TRBD1. Trimming removed 2 bases from V and 9 bases from J; junction bases left unmatched: 8. The CDR3 has 16 amino acids. Germline values: CDR1 MGHRA, CDR2 YSYEKL. This CDR3 is CASSQLTGGMGSPLHF. Written as DNA, the CDR3 is TGCGCCAGCAGCCAACTGACAGGGGGAATGGGTTCACCCCTCCACTTT.

There are a few counts of this clonotype. V usage is TRBV3-1 and J usage is TRBJ1-5; perhaps TRBD1 as D (6 bases). The V gene's germline CDR1 is LGHDT and CDR2 YNNKEL (reference sequence). Trimming took off 0 bases at V and 5 bases at J, with 11 bases between the two ends. The CDR3 totals 15 residues. CDR3 sequence: CASSQDSGEDQPQHF. The CDR3 coding sequence is TGTGCCAGCAGCCAAGATTCAGGGGAAGATCAGCCCCAGCATTTT.

This clonotype was found a few times. The chain combines TRBV18 with TRBJ1-2, with D perhaps matching TRBD1 (5 bases). Looked up from germline, CDR1 is KGHSH and CDR2 is LQKENI. V was cut by 6 bases and J by 3 bases, with 14 bases left in between. The length of the CDR3 is 14 residues. CDR3 amino acids: CASSGFGADYGYTF. In DNA form, the CDR3 reads TGTGCCAGCTCTGGCTTCGGGGCGGACTATGGCTACACCTTC.

The rearrangement joins TRBV21-1 to TRBJ1-5. TRBV21-1 is flagged as a pseudogene. The CDR3 is 17 amino acids. The CDR3 loop is CASSKEKRSSDNQPQHF. The CDR3 DNA sequence: TGTGCCAGCAGCAAAGAGAAGAGGTCCTCGGATAATCAGCCCCAGCATTTT.

The V call is TRBV12-3 or TRBV12-4, the J call TRBJ1-1; D gene uncertain. This CDR3 comprises 13 residues. Trimming removed 3 bases from V and 3 bases from J, with 8 bases in between. The CDR3 spells CASSLELYTEAFF. CDR3 sequence (DNA): TGTGCCAGCAGTTTGGAGCTGTACACTGAAGCTTTCTTT.

The chain combines TRBV2 with TRBJ1-5, with TRBD1 matching 10 bases. The CDR3 loop spans 15 amino acids. CDR1 is SNHLY and CDR2 is FYNNEI in the germline V gene. J was trimmed by 6 bases and V by 6 bases; bases with no gene match: 8. The DNA for the CDR3 is TGTGCCAGCAGGGAGACAGGGGGCGCTGGTCAGCCCCAGCATTTT. It translates to CASRETGGAGQPQHF.

The sample holds a few counts of this clonotype. This rearrangement joins TRBV20-1 to TRBJ1-1; D unresolved. The V end lost 3 bases, the J end lost 0 bases, and 5 bases lay between the germline ends. This CDR3 is 12 amino acids long. Germline-derived CDR1 and CDR2 are DFQATT and SNEGSKA (reference sequence). The CDR3 spells CSASIMNTEAFF. The CDR3 coding sequence is TGCAGTGCTAGTATCATGAACACTGAAGCTTTCTTT.

This chain links TRBV7-6 with TRBJ2-7; TRBD2 matches at 10 bases. V lost 4 bases to trimming and J lost 2 bases; unmatched junction nucleotides: 11. Germline V gene lookup returns CDR1 SGHVS and CDR2 FNYEAQ. The CDR3 loop spans 17 amino acids. This CDR3 is CASSSRVRGLATYEQYF. The DNA for the CDR3 is TGTGCCAGCAGCTCCCGGGTAAGGGGACTAGCGACCTACGAGCAGTACTTC.

This clonotype was counted between two and nine times. V gene TRBV5-1 combines with J gene TRBJ1-6; 7 bases fit TRBD1. V was clipped by 3 bases and J by 10 bases; unmatched bases: 10. The CDR3 has 15 amino acids. Germline lookup yields CDR1 SGHRS and CDR2 YFSETQ. The CDR3 reads CASSSRAQGGSPLHF. The CDR3 DNA follows: TGCGCCAGCAGCTCCAGGGCCCAGGGGGGGTCACCCCTCCACTTT.

This clonotype was seen once. The V and J genes are TRBV14 and TRBJ1-1; TRBD1 might be the D (6 bases). Trimming removed 2 bases at V and 2 bases at J, with 21 bases between. The CDR3 contains 18 residues. Germline CDR1 is SGHDN and CDR2 is FVKESK. The CDR3 DNA reads as TGTGCCAGCAGCCAAAGGACCCTCAGCAGGGGAGGTAACACTGAAGCTTTCTTT. Protein product: CASSQRTLSRGGNTEAFF.

This clonotype was seen many times. This sequence joins TRBV5-1 and TRBJ2-5; D is possibly TRBD2 (5 bases). With 4 bases removed from V and 5 bases from J, the gap between germline ends came to 12 bases. CDR3 length: 13 amino acids. Germline V gene lookup returns CDR1 SGHRS and CDR2 YFSETQ. CDR3 DNA sequence: TGCGCCAGCAGCCCCGGCCCGGGGGAGACCCAGTACTTC. Protein sequence: CASSPGPGETQYF.

The sample holds a few counts of this clonotype. CDR3 protein: CSARDRVGGDRGLGNYGYTF. DNA for the CDR3: TGCAGTGCTAGAGATCGGGTTGGAGGGGACAGGGGGCTTGGTAACTATGGCTACACCTTC. This sequence joins TRBV20-1 and TRBJ1-2, with 12 bases aligning to TRBD1. Unmatched junction bases numbered 15, after V lost 0 bases and J lost 1 base. Looked up from germline, CDR1 is DFQATT and CDR2 is SNEGSKA (reference sequence). CDR3 length equals 20 residues.

This clonotype was seen a few times. CDR3 amino acids: CASRQPGTVSGNTIYF. The CDR3 DNA is TGTGCCAGCAGACAGCCCGGGACAGTCTCTGGAAACACCATATATTTT. The rearrangement uses TRBV7-2 and TRBJ1-3; TRBD1 aligns across 7 bases. V shed 6 bases, J shed 0 bases, and the junction held 8 bases outside the gene matches. Germline lookup yields CDR1 SGHTA and CDR2 FQGNSA. This CDR3 has 16 amino acids.

This clonotype was seen ten or more times. V gene TRBV28 combines with J gene TRBJ1-5; D uncertain. The length of the CDR3 is 17 residues. From germline, CDR1 is MDHEN and CDR2 SYDVKM. V was pared by 5 bases and J by 5 bases, with 22 bases between. The CDR3 coding sequence is TGTGCCAGCAGTCCTGGGCTAGTCTTGAATCATGATCAGCCCCAGCATTTT. This codes for CASSPGLVLNHDQPQHF.

This clonotype occurred a few times. The chain combines TRBV7-9 with TRBJ1-1, with a possible D match to TRBD1 (6 bases). The CDR3 is made up of 17 amino acids. Germline-derived CDR1 and CDR2 are SEHNR and FQNEAQ (reference sequence). Trimming stripped 5 bases from V and 2 bases from J, with 21 bases between. The CDR3 sequence: CASSPTPGAVINTEAFF. The CDR3 DNA follows: TGTGCCAGCAGCCCAACGCCAGGGGCAGTGATTAACACTGAAGCTTTCTTT. Full variable domain (remainder filled in from reference TRBV7-9 and TRBJ1-1): DTGVSQNPRHKITKRGQNVTFRCDPISEHNRLYWYRQTLGQGPEFLTYFQNEAQLEKSRLLSDRFSAERPKGSFSTLEIQRTEQGDSAMYLCASSPTPGAVINTEAFFGQGTRLTVV.

This chain uses TRBV6-4 with TRBJ1-1; D gene ambiguous. Trimming took off 3 bases at V and 2 bases at J, with 7 bases between the two ends. This CDR3 is built from 13 residues. The germline CDR1 and CDR2 sequences are MRHNA and SNTAGT. The CDR3: CASSELVNTEAFF. The CDR3 DNA reads as TGTGCCAGCAGTGAGTTAGTTAACACTGAAGCTTTCTTT.

In its sample, this clonotype was seen once. The gene calls are TRBV6-5 and TRBJ1-2, with TRBD1 as a possible D gene (5 bases). The germline V and J ends were trimmed by 7 bases and 5 bases, with 14 bases remaining between them. Germline CDR1 reads MNHEY; CDR2 reads SVGAGI. The CDR3 is 13 residues long. The CDR3 loop reads CASTQGRGYGYTF. The CDR3 DNA reads as TGTGCCAGCACCCAGGGAAGGGGATATGGCTACACCTTC.

The V gene is TRBV2, the J gene TRBJ1-2; D is ambiguous. Germline V lookup: CDR1 SNHLY, CDR2 FYNNEI. V dropped 3 bases and J dropped 7 bases, with 12 bases sitting between them. This CDR3 is 13 amino acids long. The CDR3 loop is CASSERVISGYTF. As DNA, the CDR3 is TGTGCCAGCAGTGAGCGGGTTATTTCTGGCTACACCTTC.

The CDR3 region has the DNA TGCAGCGTTCGGGGCCTCTTGAACACTGAAGCTTTCTTT. It codes for CSVRGLLNTEAFF. This chain uses TRBV29-1 with TRBJ1-1; tentatively, D is TRBD1 (5 bases). The V gene's germline CDR1 is SQVTM and CDR2 ANQGSEA. There are 13 residues in the CDR3. V dropped 5 bases and J dropped 0 bases, with 10 bases sitting between them.

This chain connects TRBV29-1 to TRBJ2-1; 9 bases map to TRBD1. J lost 2 bases, V lost 7 bases, and 12 bases had no gene match. The V gene's germline CDR1 is SQVTM and CDR2 ANQGSEA. This CDR3 has 16 amino acids. The CDR3 here is CSAYDPGQGTYNEQFF. The CDR3 DNA is TGCAGCGCATACGACCCGGGACAGGGTACCTACAATGAGCAGTTCTTC.

At least ten counts were recorded for this clonotype. The chain recombines TRBV6-2 or TRBV6-3 with TRBJ1-1, with a weak D call TRBD1 (5 bases). V lost 6 bases and J lost 6, with 17 bases in between. The CDR3 is made up of 14 amino acids. Germline V CDR1 and CDR2: MNHEY, SVGEGT. CDR3 bases: TGTGCCAGCAGGGTAGGGGCAGGGTACGCTGAAGCTTTCTTT. As protein: CASRVGAGYAEAFF.

In its sample, this clonotype was seen a few times. CDR3 loop: CASTQRGISGNTIYF. CDR3 bases: TGTGCCAGCACCCAGCGGGGGATTTCAGGAAACACCATATATTTT. The chain joins TRBV6-1 to TRBJ1-3; D is perhaps TRBD1 (5 bases). Germline V gene data show CDR1 as MNHNS and CDR2 as SASEGT. The V and J ends lost 7 bases and 4 bases respectively, with 17 bases between them. This CDR3 is built from 15 residues.

This rearrangement joins TRBV6-6 to TRBJ2-5; the D is unclear. V lost 2 bases to trimming and J lost 2 bases, with 9 bases between them. CDR1 and CDR2 (germline): MNHNY, SVGAGI (reference sequence). This CDR3 spans 14 amino acids. CDR3 coding DNA: TGTGCCAGCAGTTACGCGGCCGATCAAGAGACCCAGTACTTC. It translates to CASSYAADQETQYF.

The table lists this clonotype with many counts. J is TRBJ1-5 and V is TRBV2, with 7 bases matching TRBD1. This CDR3 spans 15 amino acids. Germline V gene lookup returns CDR1 SNHLY and CDR2 FYNNEI. V was clipped by 5 bases and J by 4 bases; unmatched bases: 8. CDR3 amino acids: CASSFGTVQNQPQHF. The CDR3 DNA reads as TGTGCCAGCAGTTTTGGGACAGTTCAAAATCAGCCCCAGCATTTT.

This clonotype was seen at least ten times. DNA for the CDR3: TGCGCCAGCAGCTTGGAATCCAGGGGCGCAGCAGAGACCCAGTACTTC. Residues: CASSLESRGAAETQYF. This rearrangement joins TRBV5-1 to TRBJ2-5; possibly TRBD1 for D (6 bases). Looked up from germline, CDR1 is SGHRS and CDR2 is YFSETQ. This CDR3 spans 16 amino acids. Trimming removed 0 bases from V and 4 bases from J, with 16 bases in between.

In this sample, this clonotype turned up a few times. The chain links TRBV5-1 to TRBJ2-6, with TRBD1 matching 8 bases. Germline lookup yields CDR1 SGHRS and CDR2 YFSETQ. The V gene end was trimmed by 0 bases and the J gene end by 2 bases; junction bases not matched to a gene: 7. The CDR3 spans 18 residues. CDR3 protein: CASSLADRGTTGANVLTF. The CDR3 nucleotides are TGCGCCAGCAGCTTGGCCGACAGGGGAACGACTGGGGCCAACGTCCTGACTTTC. Full variable domain (remainder filled in from reference TRBV5-1 and TRBJ2-6): KAGVTQTPRYLIKTRGQQVTLSCSPISGHRSVSWYQQTPGQGLQFLFEYFSETQRNKGNFPGRFSGRQFSNSRSEMNVSTLELGDSALYLCASSLADRGTTGANVLTFGAGSRLTVL.

There are many counts of this clonotype. The V and J genes are TRBV7-8 and TRBJ2-7; D possibly corresponds to TRBD1 (5 bases). Trimming cost V 2 bases and J 3 bases, with 8 bases left between them. Germline lookup yields CDR1 SGHVS and CDR2 FQNEAQ. This CDR3 contains 13 residues. In DNA, the CDR3 is TGTGCCAGCAGCTTAAGCAGGGACTACGAGCAGTACTTC. As protein: CASSLSRDYEQYF.